This entry lists 28 T cell receptor beta chains sequenced from one sample in a study of T cell repertoires in cytomegalovirus infection. The antigens for these receptors are not known. TCRdb redid the calling of the reads with MiXCR, one entry per CDR3 protein. Here the sample spans a few hundred thousand distinct CDR3 sequences, under 45% being singletons. The starting material was cultured PBMCs, obtained from culture after CMV antigen stimulation. The source of these receptors is a human donor in good health (CMV status not recorded). Some clones in this sample may be carry-over from other donors' samples.

There are many counts of this clonotype. V gene TRBV6-1 combines with J gene TRBJ2-5; tentative D call: TRBD1 (6 bases). CDR1 MNHNS and CDR2 SASEGT come from the germline V gene. This CDR3 contains 17 residues. V was shortened by 0 bases and J by 5 bases, with 19 bases between the two germline ends. This CDR3 is CASSEARQGNPWETQYF. The DNA for the CDR3 is TGTGCCAGCAGTGAAGCAAGGCAGGGGAATCCCTGGGAGACCCAGTACTTC.

This sequence joins TRBV25-1 and TRBJ2-2; D not certain. From germline, CDR1 is MGHDK and CDR2 SYGVNS. Trimming stripped 6 bases from V and 1 base from J, with 9 bases between. The CDR3 is 14 residues long. CDR3 bases: TGTGCCAGCAGGCCGAACAGGAACACCGGGGAGCTGTTTTTT. It encodes CASRPNRNTGELFF. The variable domain in full, with the rest retrieved from reference TRBV25-1 and TRBJ2-2, is EADIYQTPRYLVIGTGKKITLECSQTMGHDKMYWYQQDPGMELHLIHYSYGVNSTEKGDLSSESTVSRIRTEHFPLTLESARPSHTSQYLCASRPNRNTGELFFGEGSRLTVL.

CDR3 sequence reads: CAWSHGLESSRFF. CDR3 coding DNA: TGTGCCTGGAGTCATGGGCTCGAATCCTCCAGGTTCTTC. This chain connects TRBV30 to TRBJ2-1; D remains ambiguous. Germline lookup yields CDR1 GTSNPN and CDR2 SVGIG (reference sequence). CDR3 length: 13 amino acids. V was clipped by 2 bases and J by 15 bases, with 20 bases between them.

This clonotype was observed a single time. The chain joins TRBV2 to TRBJ2-2; the D call may be TRBD1 or TRBD2 (5 bases each). Trimming removed 9 bases at V and 6 bases at J, with 11 bases between. Germline CDR1 is SNHLY and CDR2 is FYNNEI. CDR3 size: 12 residues. CDR3 in amino acids: CASNRRSGELFF. For the CDR3, the DNA is TGTGCCAGTAACAGGAGGTCCGGGGAGCTGTTTTTT.

J is TRBJ2-5 and V is TRBV6-1; TRBD1 agrees at 7 bases. The CDR3 has 13 residues. Unmatched junction bases numbered 4, after V lost 5 bases and J lost 4 bases. Germline V gene lookup returns CDR1 MNHNS and CDR2 SASEGT. The chain's CDR3 is CASSTTGLETQYF. DNA for the CDR3: TGTGCCAGCAGTACGACAGGGTTAGAGACCCAGTACTTC.

In its sample, this clonotype was seen once. The J gene is TRBJ2-2, the V gene TRBV7-2; weak D call: TRBD1 (5 bases). The V end lost 4 bases, the J end lost 6 bases, and 15 bases lay between the germline ends. The CDR3 spans 15 residues. The germline gives CDR1 SGHTA, CDR2 FQGNSA. In nucleotides, the CDR3 is TGTGCCAGCAGCTACCAGGGTAGATGGGCCGGGGAGCTGTTTTTT. Its protein product is CASSYQGRWAGELFF.

This clonotype has just a few counts. This chain joins TRBV4-3 and TRBJ2-3; 7 bases match TRBD2. The CDR3 is made up of 15 amino acids. Trimming at V came to 6 bases and at J to 2 bases, leaving 8 bases not matched to a gene. Germline V gene data show CDR1 as LGHNA and CDR2 as YSLEER. The CDR3 DNA is TGCGCCAGCAGTCGTCTAGCGGTGAACACAGATACGCAGTATTTT. Protein sequence: CASSRLAVNTDTQYF.

The gene calls are TRBV28 and TRBJ2-7, with D perhaps TRBD1 or TRBD2 (5 bases each). CDR3 length: 11 amino acids. Trimming shortened V by 7 bases and J by 6 bases, and 10 bases separated the two germline ends. In germline, CDR1 is MDHEN, CDR2 SYDVKM. CDR3 residues: CASTPGGEQYF. The CDR3 coding sequence is TGTGCCAGCACTCCTGGGGGCGAGCAGTACTTC.

This chain connects TRBV2 to TRBJ1-1; D unclear. Trimming removed 11 bases from V and 3 bases from J, with 10 bases in between. This CDR3 is built from 11 residues. Germline CDR1 SNHLY, CDR2 FYNNEI. CDR3 coding DNA: TGTGCCGGACGGACTGACACTGAAGCTTTCTTT. It yields the protein CAGRTDTEAFF.

The V and J genes are TRBV10-3 and TRBJ1-3; D is undetermined. Germline CDR1 and CDR2: ENHRY and SYGVKD. This CDR3 comprises 16 residues. Trimming took 3 bases from V and 0 from J, leaving 12 bases between them. CDR3 nucleotides: TGTGCCATCAGTGACTCATCCGGCCTCTCTGGAAACACCATATATTTT. Translated: CAISDSSGLSGNTIYF.

The rearrangement joins TRBV20-1 to TRBJ2-5, with a possible D match to TRBD2 (5 bases). Germline loops: CDR1 DFQATT, CDR2 SNEGSKA (reference sequence). Trimming pared 6 bases from V and 5 bases from J, leaving 16 bases between. This CDR3 has 13 amino acids. The CDR3 DNA reads TGCAGTGCCTCCGCCGGGGTGGGGGAGACCCAGTACTTC. Its protein is CSASAGVGETQYF.

The rearrangement links TRBV7-2 to TRBJ2-1; 13 positions match TRBD2. Germline V CDR1 and CDR2: SGHTA, FQGNSA. Trimming took 5 bases from V and 4 from J; bases not matched to a gene: 5. The CDR3 is 16 amino acids. The CDR3 bases are TGTGCCAGCAGCCAGGGGGGACTAGCGGGATACAATGAGCAGTTCTTC. Translated, it gives CASSQGGLAGYNEQFF.

The chain recombines TRBV28 with TRBJ1-1; D possibly corresponds to TRBD1 (5 bases). V gave up 3 bases and J gave up 5 bases, with 16 bases separating them. Germline V gene lookup returns CDR1 MDHEN and CDR2 SYDVKM. CDR3 length equals 15 residues. The CDR3 DNA reads as TGTGCCAGCAGTTTGTCCCCCCCATGGGGGACTGAAGCTTTCTTT. It is translated as CASSLSPPWGTEAFF.

This sequence joins TRBV10-3 and TRBJ2-4, with D maybe TRBD2 (5 bases). Trimming pared 2 bases from V and 3 bases from J, leaving 17 bases between. The CDR3 covers 17 residues. Germline CDR1 is ENHRY and CDR2 is SYGVKD. For the CDR3, the DNA is TGTGCCATCAGTGAGAGGGTCAGCGACGGGGTCAAAAACATTCAGTACTTC. This sequence encodes CAISERVSDGVKNIQYF.

This clonotype was seen a handful of times. V gene TRBV7-8 combines with J gene TRBJ2-7; 9 positions agree with TRBD2. The CDR3 sequence is 16 residues long. V shed 6 bases, J shed 3 bases, and the junction held 12 bases outside the gene matches. Germline V gene lookup returns CDR1 SGHVS and CDR2 FQNEAQ. CDR3 bases: TGTGCCAGCAGGCTAGAGAGGGGGACTAGCTTCTACGAGCAGTACTTC. Protein sequence: CASRLERGTSFYEQYF.

V usage is TRBV6-1 and J usage is TRBJ1-1, with D possibly matching TRBD1 (5 bases). Germline V lookup: CDR1 MNHNS, CDR2 SASEGT. Trimming stripped 6 bases from V and 9 bases from J, with 20 bases between. The CDR3 has 14 amino acids. CDR3 sequence: CASRYRLDYTKAFF. The CDR3 nucleotides are TGTGCCAGCAGATACAGGCTCGACTATACTAAAGCTTTCTTT.

This clonotype was detected many times. The chain employs TRBV7-6 and TRBJ2-6, with a possible D match to TRBD1 (6 bases). V was shortened by 1 base and J by 2 bases, with 9 bases between the two germline ends. Germline V gene data show CDR1 as SGHVS and CDR2 as FNYEAQ. The CDR3 covers 16 residues. CDR3 sequence reads: CASSLVTGPGANVLTF. CDR3 coding DNA: TGTGCCAGCAGCTTAGTAACAGGGCCTGGGGCCAACGTCCTGACTTTC.

The V gene is TRBV12-3 or TRBV12-4, the J gene TRBJ2-3, with a possible D match to TRBD1 (5 bases). V dropped 10 bases and J dropped 6 bases, with 8 bases sitting between them. The CDR3 runs to 10 residues. In nucleotides, the CDR3 is TGTGCCACGCAGGGCGATACGCAGTATTTT. Translation: CATQGDTQYF.

This chain joins TRBV7-9 and TRBJ1-1, with 7 bases that match TRBD1. This CDR3 has 14 residues. CDR1 and CDR2 from the germline V gene are SEHNR and FQNEAQ (reference sequence). The trim removed 5 bases at V and 5 bases at J, leaving 8 bases unmatched. CDR3 sequence: CASSPADRVTEAFF. CDR3 in DNA: TGTGCCAGCAGCCCGGCTGACAGGGTTACTGAAGCTTTCTTT. The full variable domain, with the rest looked up from reference TRBV7-9 and TRBJ1-1, is DTGVSQNPRHKITKRGQNVTFRCDPISEHNRLYWYRQTLGQGPEFLTYFQNEAQLEKSRLLSDRFSAERPKGSFSTLEIQRTEQGDSAMYLCASSPADRVTEAFFGQGTRLTVV.

The gene calls are TRBV7-3 and TRBJ2-1; 9 nucleotides agree with TRBD2. Germline CDR1 is SGHTA and CDR2 is FQGTGA. This CDR3 is 15 amino acids long. V dropped 2 bases and J dropped 3; count of bases not matched to a gene: 2. In DNA, the CDR3 is TGTGCCAGCAGCTTAGCTAGCGGGATCTACAATGAGCAGTTCTTC. It yields the protein CASSLASGIYNEQFF.

This rearrangement joins TRBV29-1 to TRBJ2-7; 7 positions agree with TRBD2. CDR1 is SQVTM, CDR2 ANQGSEA, per germline. The CDR3 loop spans 15 amino acids. Trimming cost V 4 bases and J 2 bases; bases outside gene matches: 11. CDR3 sequence reads: CSVGGSAGDPYEQYF. The CDR3 bases are TGCAGCGTTGGGGGGTCGGCGGGGGACCCCTACGAGCAGTACTTC.

The sample holds a few counts of this clonotype. The rearrangement uses TRBV20-1 and TRBJ2-7, with 8 bases that match TRBD2. The V and J ends lost 5 bases and 2 bases, in that order; junction bases with no gene match: 11. CDR1 is DFQATT, CDR2 SNEGSKA, per germline (reference sequence). This CDR3 has 15 residues. The CDR3 is CSARPKPGLAYEQYF. DNA for the CDR3: TGCAGTGCTCGCCCGAAACCGGGACTAGCCTACGAGCAGTACTTC.

The chain carries TRBV19 and TRBJ1-1, with D hard to call. With 10 bases removed from V and 1 base from J, the gap between germline ends came to 7 bases. The CDR3 runs 11 residues. Germline V gene lookup returns CDR1 LNHDA and CDR2 SQIVND (reference sequence). The CDR3 sequence: CATRQNTEAFF. Written as DNA, the CDR3 is TGTGCCACCAGACAGAACACTGAAGCTTTCTTT.

The table lists this clonotype with a count of one. For the CDR3, the DNA is TGTGCCAGCAGCTTAGGTGGATTCCAGAACACTGAAGCTTTCTTT. It codes for CASSLGGFQNTEAFF. V and J are TRBV11-3 and TRBJ1-1; D unclear. CDR1 SGHNT and CDR2 YENEEA come from the germline V gene. The CDR3 is 15 amino acids. Trimming removed 1 base from V and 1 base from J, with 10 bases in between.

The rearrangement uses TRBV2 and TRBJ2-5; D unclear. Germline-derived CDR1 and CDR2 are SNHLY and FYNNEI. The CDR3 covers 14 residues. Trimming took 3 bases from V and 4 from J, leaving 12 bases between them. The CDR3 sequence is CASSDAVVRETQYF. The CDR3 DNA is TGTGCCAGCAGTGATGCGGTTGTTCGAGAGACCCAGTACTTC.

The V gene is TRBV11-2, the J gene TRBJ2-1; 11 bases are shared with TRBD2. Trimming removed 5 bases from V and 4 bases from J; junction bases left unmatched: 4. Germline assignment: CDR1 SGHAT and CDR2 FQNNGV. The CDR3 has 15 amino acids. The CDR3 region has the DNA TGTGCCAGCAGCATAACTAGCGGGAGATACAATGAGCAGTTCTTC. It codes for CASSITSGRYNEQFF.

V gene TRBV4-3 combines with J gene TRBJ2-3, with a tentative D call TRBD2 (6 bases). This CDR3 region has 17 residues. Looked up from germline, CDR1 is LGHNA and CDR2 is YSLEER. Trimming cost V 0 bases and J 6 bases, with 19 bases left between them. The CDR3 DNA is TGCGCCAGCAGCCAAGATCCCACTAGGCAGGGAGGCGATACGCAGTATTTT. As protein: CASSQDPTRQGGDTQYF.

This clonotype was seen many times. The V gene is TRBV7-2, the J gene TRBJ2-3; no clear D gene. Trimming stripped 1 base from V and 2 bases from J, with 7 bases between. The CDR3 loop spans 14 amino acids. Germline CDR1 reads SGHTA; CDR2 reads FQGNSA. The CDR3 bases are TGTGCCAGCAGCTTAGTACCGAACACAGATACGCAGTATTTT. This sequence encodes CASSLVPNTDTQYF.